These 24 T cell receptor beta chains share one sample of origin, sequenced in a study of response to subunit inactivated influenza vaccine. A single record per CDR3 protein comes from TCRdb applying MiXCR to the RT-PCR reads. Of more than 450,000 distinct CDR3 sequences in the sample, approximately 10% were seen once. These data also formed part of another study, on T cells expressing NK-cell markers. As reported in that work: The TCR beta cDNA came from 5'RACE template switching with UMIs.

The input for sequencing was PBMCs from blood, taken on the day of vaccination. The receptors shown here come from a man aged 50-59 years who received an inactivated influenza vaccine.

V gene TRBV7-9 combines with J gene TRBJ1-5; a weak D match, TRBD1 (6 bases). Germline assignment: CDR1 SEHNR and CDR2 FQNEAQ (reference sequence). The CDR3 is 16 residues long. V was cut by 3 bases and J by 0 bases, with 12 bases left in between. The CDR3 sequence is CASSLGGGDSNQPQHF. The CDR3 DNA reads TGTGCCAGCAGCTTGGGAGGGGGGGATAGCAATCAGCCCCAGCATTTT.

This clonotype was seen a handful of times. The chain links TRBV11-2 to TRBJ2-7; TRBD2 might be the D (5 bases). The CDR3 is 17 residues long. The germline V gene has CDR1 SGHAT and CDR2 FQNNGV. The ends were cut back, 4 bases at V and 4 bases at J, with 23 bases in the middle. CDR3 in DNA: TGTGCCAGCAGCTCCAGTGGGCCTGGTGAGATAGCGTACGAGCAGTACTTC. Protein product: CASSSSGPGEIAYEQYF.

This clonotype was counted a few times. The chain employs TRBV29-1 and TRBJ2-1; 13 positions agree with TRBD2. This CDR3 is 21 amino acids long. V shed 0 bases and J 4 bases; nucleotides not matched to a gene: 18. The V gene's germline CDR1 is SQVTM and CDR2 ANQGSEA. CDR3 residues: CSVEDRGLLAGGPRSYNEQFF. CDR3 nucleotides: TGCAGCGTTGAAGATAGGGGGTTACTAGCGGGAGGGCCCCGTAGTTACAATGAGCAGTTCTTC.

The chain employs TRBV28 and TRBJ2-1, with D unclear. V lost 5 bases to trimming and J lost 6 bases, with 14 bases between them. CDR1 and CDR2 from the germline V gene are MDHEN and SYDVKM. The CDR3 contains 14 residues. CDR3 region: CASSEGVSGNEQFF. The CDR3, as DNA: TGTGCCAGCAGTGAAGGTGTCTCAGGCAATGAGCAGTTCTTC. The full variable domain, rest sourced from reference TRBV28 and TRBJ2-1, is DVKVTQSSRYLVKRTGEKVFLECVQDMDHENMFWYRQDPGLGLRLIYFSYDVKMKEKGDIPEGYSVSREKKERFSLILESASTNQTSMYLCASSEGVSGNEQFFGPGTRLTVL.

This clonotype has just a few counts. The rearrangement joins TRBV7-9 to TRBJ1-1; D is perhaps TRBD1 (6 bases). This CDR3 is 14 amino acids long. V lost 1 base, J lost 4 bases, and 10 bases lay in between. CDR1 and CDR2 from the germline V gene are SEHNR and FQNEAQ (reference sequence). CDR3 amino acids: CASSLGRGTTEAFF. In DNA form, the CDR3 reads TGTGCCAGCAGCTTAGGGAGGGGGACCACTGAAGCTTTCTTT.

The J gene is TRBJ1-1, the V gene TRBV20-1; TRBD1 might be the D (6 bases). The germline CDR1 and CDR2 sequences are DFQATT and SNEGSKA (reference sequence). The CDR3 extends over 12 amino acids. Trimming shortened V by 6 bases and J by 2 bases, and 10 bases separated the two germline ends. Written as DNA, the CDR3 is TGCAGTGCCTGGGACACTAACACTGAAGCTTTCTTT. Encoded protein: CSAWDTNTEAFF.

This clonotype was seen more than once but under ten times. V usage is TRBV13 and J usage is TRBJ2-7; TRBD1 matches 7 bases. Germline V gene lookup returns CDR1 PRHDT and CDR2 FYEKMQ (reference sequence). J was trimmed by 4 bases and V by 5 bases; bases with no gene match: 5. There are 13 residues in the CDR3. This CDR3 reads CASSTPQGYEQYF. Written as DNA, the CDR3 is TGTGCCAGCAGCACCCCACAGGGGTACGAGCAGTACTTC.

The gene calls are TRBV11-2 and TRBJ1-1; no definite D call. This CDR3 comprises 14 residues. The germline CDR1 and CDR2 sequences are SGHAT and FQNNGV. V was clipped by 2 bases and J by 2 bases, with 9 bases between them. CDR3 DNA sequence: TGTGCCAGCAGCTTATTGAGATTCAACACTGAAGCTTTCTTT. Its translation: CASSLLRFNTEAFF.

This chain connects TRBV21-1 to TRBJ2-1; TRBD2 reflects the table's D call only, with no check against the DNA. TRBV21-1 is given as a pseudogene. This CDR3 is 17 amino acids long. CDR3 bases: TGTGCCAGCAGCGGGACACTAGCGCCAAGCTCCTACAATGAGCAGTTCTTC. Residues: CASSGTLAPSSYNEQFF.

This clonotype was observed a few times. The V and J genes are TRBV3-1 and TRBJ2-7; 7 bases are a match to TRBD1. Germline-derived CDR1 and CDR2 are LGHDT and YNNKEL (reference sequence). V dropped 1 base and J dropped 9; count of bases not matched to a gene: 12. CDR3 length equals 15 residues. CDR3 nucleotide sequence: TGTGCCAGCAGCCAAGTGCGCAGGGGGTCGGGTGGGCAGTACTTC. Residues: CASSQVRRGSGGQYF.

This clonotype was seen a handful of times. The chain carries TRBV7-9 and TRBJ2-7, with 7 bases that match TRBD1. Losses at the gene ends were 1 base for V and 9 bases for J; bases not matched to a gene: 9. Germline assignment: CDR1 SEHNR and CDR2 FQNEAQ (reference sequence). CDR3 size: 14 residues. For the CDR3, the DNA is TGTGCCAGCAGCTTAGGAGGGGGCGGACTTGGGCAGTACTTC. Translation gives CASSLGGGGLGQYF.

The rearrangement uses TRBV6-5 and TRBJ2-7; D might be TRBD1 (6 bases). Germline V lookup: CDR1 MNHEY, CDR2 SVGAGI. The CDR3 loop spans 15 amino acids. V was trimmed by 2 bases and J by 5 bases, leaving 16 bases between them. The CDR3 nucleotides read TGTGCCAGCAGTTACCGGGCAGGGGCGAGCGACGAGCAGTACTTC. Its translation: CASSYRAGASDEQYF.

This clonotype was detected a few times. The chain has TRBV5-1 and TRBJ2-6, with D unclear. Germline V gives CDR1 SGHRS, CDR2 YFSETQ. This CDR3 has 15 residues. The germline V and J ends were trimmed by 1 base and 0 bases, with 5 bases remaining between them. In DNA, the CDR3 is TGCGCCAGCAGCTTGCAGATCTCTGGGGCCAACGTCCTGACTTTC. Amino acid sequence: CASSLQISGANVLTF.

The chain combines TRBV6-1 with TRBJ2-2; no reliable D call. With 6 bases removed from V and 4 bases from J, the gap between germline ends came to 12 bases. The CDR3 is 14 residues long. Germline V gene sequence: CDR1 MNHNS, CDR2 SASEGT. The CDR3 nucleotides read TGTGCCAGCAGCCACACTTCCCCCACCGGGGAGCTGTTTTTT. Amino acid sequence: CASSHTSPTGELFF.

CDR3: CASRLAGAHEQYF. For the CDR3, the DNA is TGTGCCAGCAGACTAGCGGGAGCCCACGAGCAGTACTTC. The V call is TRBV28, the J call TRBJ2-7; 11 bases are a match to TRBD2. Per germline, CDR1 MDHEN and CDR2 SYDVKM. V shed 6 bases, J shed 5 bases, and the junction held 3 bases outside the gene matches. The CDR3 is 13 amino acids.

The V and J genes are TRBV12-3 or TRBV12-4 and TRBJ1-2; no reliable D call. The CDR3 has 14 residues. V lost 4 bases, J lost 7 bases, and 16 bases lay in between. CDR3 DNA: TGTGCCAGCAGTTATCTACTACCCCCTGCTGGCTACACCTTC. It codes for CASSYLLPPAGYTF.

This clonotype has a handful of counts. The chain recombines TRBV7-9 with TRBJ1-1, with D maybe TRBD1 (5 bases). CDR1 and CDR2 (germline): SEHNR, FQNEAQ (reference sequence). This CDR3 region has 14 residues. V lost 4 bases, J lost 1 base, and 10 bases lay in between. The CDR3 region has the DNA TGTGCCAGCAGCTCCCGGGGCGGGAACACTGAAGCTTTCTTT. Translated, it gives CASSSRGGNTEAFF.

The chain recombines TRBV3-1 with TRBJ2-2, with 7 nucleotides matching TRBD2. This CDR3 is built from 14 residues. The V gene end was trimmed by 3 bases and the J gene end by 6 bases; junction bases not matched to a gene: 4. In germline, CDR1 is LGHDT, CDR2 YNNKEL (reference sequence). The CDR3 nucleotides are TGTGCCAGCAGCCATCTCGGACTAGCCGGGGAGCTGTTTTTT. This codes for CASSHLGLAGELFF.

This clonotype was detected a few times. The chain's CDR3 is CASSLTADHSNQPQHF. The CDR3, as DNA: TGTGCCAGCAGCTTAACGGCAGACCATAGCAATCAGCCCCAGCATTTT. The chain recombines TRBV7-2 with TRBJ1-5; D unresolved. Germline V gives CDR1 SGHTA, CDR2 FQGNSA. There are 16 residues in the CDR3. Trimming left V 2 bases short and J 0 bases short, with 11 bases between.

About this clonotype itself: This sequence may be a read error, since a much larger clone differs from it by one base. The chain links TRBV12-3 or TRBV12-4 to TRBJ1-6; D ambiguous. V was cut by 5 bases and J by 8 bases, with 13 bases left in between. This CDR3 contains 14 residues. The CDR3 bases are TGTGCCAGCAGTAGAAGGAAAGGGTATTCACCCCTCCACTTT. This gives the protein CASSRRKGYSPLHF.

This clonotype was observed a few times. The DNA for the CDR3 is TGCAGTCGGTATAAGAGGCCCTCCTACAATGAGCAGTTCTTC. Amino acids: CSRYKRPSYNEQFF. The chain uses TRBV20-1 and TRBJ2-1; no definite D call. Trimming removed 8 bases from V and 0 bases from J, with 14 bases in between. The CDR3 covers 14 residues. CDR1 and CDR2 from the germline V gene are DFQATT and SNEGSKA (reference sequence).

Ten or more counts support this clonotype. The CDR3 DNA is TGCGCCAGCAGCCAGATCGGGATGTCCTACGAGCAGTACTTC. Its translation is CASSQIGMSYEQYF. The chain uses TRBV4-1 and TRBJ2-7; perhaps TRBD2 as D (5 bases). Germline CDR1 reads MGHRA; CDR2 reads YSYEKL. The CDR3 sequence is 14 residues long. The V and J ends lost 3 bases and 1 base respectively, with 10 bases between them.

In this sample, this clonotype turned up once. This CDR3 reads CASSPPSSGVSGANVLTF. Here the CDR3 DNA reads TGTGCCAGCTCACCACCGTCTAGCGGGGTCTCTGGGGCCAACGTCCTGACTTTC. The rearrangement links TRBV18 to TRBJ2-6, with 9 bases aligning to TRBD2. The CDR3 has 18 residues. J gave up 0 bases and V 0 bases, and 3 bases lay outside the gene matches. Germline V gene lookup returns CDR1 KGHSH and CDR2 LQKENI.

This clonotype was counted between two and nine times. The chain joins TRBV6-5 to TRBJ2-3; D is perhaps TRBD1 (5 bases). From germline, CDR1 is MNHEY and CDR2 SVGAGI. This CDR3 has 17 residues. V was clipped by 0 bases and J by 5 bases, with 18 bases between them. CDR3 coding DNA: TGTGCCAGCAGTTACTCGCTTGTGGGCAGGGCACAAGATACGCAGTATTTT. It specifies CASSYSLVGRAQDTQYF.